The present TCR beta chain was sequenced within a study of shared clonotypes between healthy human individuals. Overall study context: Used for every donor were three CD4 naive, three CD4 memory, two CD8 naive and one CD8 memory plate. Study-level findings and limits: Enrolling few donors narrowed the genetic and exposure-history diversity that was represented.

With 3 bases clipped from V and 0 bases from J, the junction kept 5 bases outside the gene matches. CDR1 and CDR2 (germline): SEHNR, FQNEAQ (reference sequence). The CDR3 has 15 amino acids. This clone was observed a few times. Its matching antigen is unknown. Donors were healthy HIV-negative adults without recently reported acute infections or vaccinations. TCRdb's copy holds only in-frame clones and misses some; the assay was immunoSEQ multiplex PCR. The sample has 2.3 million or so clones; approximately 93% are singletons. This sequence originates from a man aged 18 to 29 in good health. Some clones in this sample may be carry-over from other donors' samples. The specimen was naive CD4+ T cells from PBMCs. The subset denotes: CD45RA+ positively selected. This rearrangement joins TRBV7-9 to TRBJ2-7, with 7 bases that match TRBD2. The CDR3 here is CASSLSGARSYEQYF. The CDR3 nucleotides read TGTGCCAGCAGCTTGAGCGGGGCGCGCTCCTACGAGCAGTACTTC.